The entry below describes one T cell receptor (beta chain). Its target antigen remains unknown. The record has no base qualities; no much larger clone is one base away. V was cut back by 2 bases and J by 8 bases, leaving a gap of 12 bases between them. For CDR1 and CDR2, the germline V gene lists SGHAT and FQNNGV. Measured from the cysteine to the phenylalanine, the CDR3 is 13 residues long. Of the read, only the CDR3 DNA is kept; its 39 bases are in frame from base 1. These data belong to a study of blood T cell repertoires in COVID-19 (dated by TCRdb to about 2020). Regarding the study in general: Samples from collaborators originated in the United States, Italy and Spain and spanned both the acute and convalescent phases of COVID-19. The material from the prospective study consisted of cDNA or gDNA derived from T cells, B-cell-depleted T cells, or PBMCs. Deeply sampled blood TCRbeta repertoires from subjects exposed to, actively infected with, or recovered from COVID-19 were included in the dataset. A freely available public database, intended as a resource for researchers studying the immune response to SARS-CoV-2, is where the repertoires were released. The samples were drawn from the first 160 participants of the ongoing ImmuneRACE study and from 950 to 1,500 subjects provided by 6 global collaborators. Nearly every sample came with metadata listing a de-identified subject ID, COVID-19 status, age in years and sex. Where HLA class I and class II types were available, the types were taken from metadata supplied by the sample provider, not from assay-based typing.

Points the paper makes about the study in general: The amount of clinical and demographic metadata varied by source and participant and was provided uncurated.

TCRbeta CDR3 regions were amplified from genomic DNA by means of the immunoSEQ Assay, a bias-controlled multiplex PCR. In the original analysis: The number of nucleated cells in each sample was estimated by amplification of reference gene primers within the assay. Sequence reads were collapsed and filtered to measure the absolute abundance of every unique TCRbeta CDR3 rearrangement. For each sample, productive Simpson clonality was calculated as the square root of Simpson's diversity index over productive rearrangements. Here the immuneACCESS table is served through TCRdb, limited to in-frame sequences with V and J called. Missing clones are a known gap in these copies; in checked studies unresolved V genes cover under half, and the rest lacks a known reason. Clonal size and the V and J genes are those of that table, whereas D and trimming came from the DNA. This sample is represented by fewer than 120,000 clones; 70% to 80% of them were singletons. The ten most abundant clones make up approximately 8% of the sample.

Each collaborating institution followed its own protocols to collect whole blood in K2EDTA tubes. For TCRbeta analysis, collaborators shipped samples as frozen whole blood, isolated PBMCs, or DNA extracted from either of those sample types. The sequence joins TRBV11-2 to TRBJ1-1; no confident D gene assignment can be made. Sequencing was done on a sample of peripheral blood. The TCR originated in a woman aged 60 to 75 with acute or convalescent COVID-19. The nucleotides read TGTGCCAGCAGCTTAACGTTTTTGGCAGAAGCTTTCTTT. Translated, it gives CASSLTFLAEAFF.